This T cell receptor beta chain was recorded in a study of blood T cell repertoires in COVID-19. Study-level background: Whether acute or convalescent, the COVID-19 samples came from the United States, Italy and Spain. Sources were T cells, B-cell-depleted T cells, or PBMCs; the material itself was cDNA or gDNA.

In the study's own analysis: Estimates of nucleated cell counts were drawn from the amplification of reference gene primers. The data were produced by immunoSEQ multiplex PCR, yet TCRdb's version contains in-frame clones alone and is incomplete. From that table come the V and J calls and clone size; the DNA was used to work out D and trimming. Among about 120,000 clones listed, over 75% were seen once. Sequencing was performed on peripheral blood. The receptor comes from an elderly man with active or convalescent COVID-19.

CDR3 region: CASSREGAGNQPQHF. The CDR3 nucleotides read TGCGCCAGCAGCCGGGAGGGGGCTGGGAATCAGCCCCAGCATTTT. The chain has TRBV5-1 and TRBJ1-5; 7 positions match TRBD1. The germline gives CDR1 SGHRS, CDR2 YFSETQ. The CDR3 length is 15 residues. V dropped 4 bases and J dropped 4; count of bases not matched to a gene: 8.